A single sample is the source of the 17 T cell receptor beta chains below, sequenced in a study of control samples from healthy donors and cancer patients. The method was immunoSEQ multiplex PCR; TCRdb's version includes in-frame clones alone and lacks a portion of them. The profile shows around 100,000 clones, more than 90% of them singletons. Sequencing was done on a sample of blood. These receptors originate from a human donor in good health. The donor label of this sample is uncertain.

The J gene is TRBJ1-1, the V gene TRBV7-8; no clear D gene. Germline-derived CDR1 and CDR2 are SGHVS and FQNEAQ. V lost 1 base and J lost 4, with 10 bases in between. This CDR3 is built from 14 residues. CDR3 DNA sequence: TGTGCCAGCAGCTTAGAGGGTGGAATCACTGAAGCTTTCTTT. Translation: CASSLEGGITEAFF.

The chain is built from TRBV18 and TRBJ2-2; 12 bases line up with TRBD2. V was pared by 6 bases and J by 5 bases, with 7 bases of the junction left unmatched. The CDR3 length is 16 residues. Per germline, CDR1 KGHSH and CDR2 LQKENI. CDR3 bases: TGTGCCAGCTCGCAAGGACTAGCGGGGCAAACCGGGGAGCTGTTTTTT. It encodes CASSQGLAGQTGELFF.

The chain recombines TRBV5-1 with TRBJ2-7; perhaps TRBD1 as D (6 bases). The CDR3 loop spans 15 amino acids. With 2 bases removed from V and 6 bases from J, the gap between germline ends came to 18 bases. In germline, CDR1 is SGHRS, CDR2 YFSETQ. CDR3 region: CASSFQGPQVTEQYF. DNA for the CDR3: TGCGCCAGCAGCTTCCAGGGGCCCCAAGTGACCGAGCAGTACTTC.

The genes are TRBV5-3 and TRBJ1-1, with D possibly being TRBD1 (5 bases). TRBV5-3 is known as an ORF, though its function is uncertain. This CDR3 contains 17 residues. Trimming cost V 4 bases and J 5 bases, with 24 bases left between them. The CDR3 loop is CARSPGGPRISMTEAFF. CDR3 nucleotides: TGTGCCAGAAGCCCCGGGGGACCTCGAATTTCGATGACTGAAGCTTTCTTT.

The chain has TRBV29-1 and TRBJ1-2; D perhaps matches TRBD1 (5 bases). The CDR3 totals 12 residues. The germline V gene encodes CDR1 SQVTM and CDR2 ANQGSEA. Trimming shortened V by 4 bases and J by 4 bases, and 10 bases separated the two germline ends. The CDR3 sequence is CSVGRGIYGYTF. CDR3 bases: TGCAGCGTTGGAAGGGGTATCTATGGCTACACCTTC.

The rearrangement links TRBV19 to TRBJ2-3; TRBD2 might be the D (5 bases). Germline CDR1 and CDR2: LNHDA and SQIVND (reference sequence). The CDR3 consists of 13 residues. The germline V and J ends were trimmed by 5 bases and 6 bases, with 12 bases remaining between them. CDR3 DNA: TGTGCCAGTAGTGTAAGGACTGGGGATACGCAGTATTTT. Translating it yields CASSVRTGDTQYF.

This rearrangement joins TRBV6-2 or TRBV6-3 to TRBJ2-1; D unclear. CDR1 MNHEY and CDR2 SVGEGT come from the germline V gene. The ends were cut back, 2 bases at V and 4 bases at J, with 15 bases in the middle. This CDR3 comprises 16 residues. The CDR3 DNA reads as TGTGCCAGCAGTTACCCGTTAGGAGCCAATTACAATGAGCAGTTCTTC. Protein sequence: CASSYPLGANYNEQFF.

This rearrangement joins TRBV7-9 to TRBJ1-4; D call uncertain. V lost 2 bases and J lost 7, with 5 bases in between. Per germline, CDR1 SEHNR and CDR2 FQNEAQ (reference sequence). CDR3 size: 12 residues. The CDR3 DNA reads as TGTGCCAGCAGCTTATTTTCTGAAAAACTGTTTTTT. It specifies CASSLFSEKLFF. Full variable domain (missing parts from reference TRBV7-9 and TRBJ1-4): DTGVSQNPRHKITKRGQNVTFRCDPISEHNRLYWYRQTLGQGPEFLTYFQNEAQLEKSRLLSDRFSAERPKGSFSTLEIQRTEQGDSAMYLCASSLFSEKLFFGSGTQLSVL.

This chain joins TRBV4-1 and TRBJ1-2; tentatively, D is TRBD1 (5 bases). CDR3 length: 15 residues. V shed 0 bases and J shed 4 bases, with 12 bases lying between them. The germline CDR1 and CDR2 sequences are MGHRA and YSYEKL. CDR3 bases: TGCGCCAGCAGCCAAGACCCGGGGCAACTCTATGGCTACACCTTC. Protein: CASSQDPGQLYGYTF.

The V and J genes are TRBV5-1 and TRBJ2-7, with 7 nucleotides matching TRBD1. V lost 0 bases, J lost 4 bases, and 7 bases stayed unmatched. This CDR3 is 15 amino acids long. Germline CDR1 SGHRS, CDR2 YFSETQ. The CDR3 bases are TGCGCCAGCAGCTTGGCGTCAGGGGGTTGGTACGAGCAGTACTTC. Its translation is CASSLASGGWYEQYF.

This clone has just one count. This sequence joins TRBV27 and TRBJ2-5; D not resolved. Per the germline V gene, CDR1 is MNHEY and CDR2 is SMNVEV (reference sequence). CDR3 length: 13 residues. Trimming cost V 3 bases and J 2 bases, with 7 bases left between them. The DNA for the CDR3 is TGTGCCAGCAGTTTCCTTAGGCAAGAGACCCAGTACTTC. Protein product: CASSFLRQETQYF.

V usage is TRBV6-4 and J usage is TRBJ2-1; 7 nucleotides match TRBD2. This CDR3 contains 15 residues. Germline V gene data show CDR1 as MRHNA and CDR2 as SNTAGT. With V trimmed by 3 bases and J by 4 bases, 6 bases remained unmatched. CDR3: CASSEGRGPYNEQFF. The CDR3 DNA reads TGTGCCAGCAGTGAGGGGAGGGGTCCTTACAATGAGCAGTTCTTC.

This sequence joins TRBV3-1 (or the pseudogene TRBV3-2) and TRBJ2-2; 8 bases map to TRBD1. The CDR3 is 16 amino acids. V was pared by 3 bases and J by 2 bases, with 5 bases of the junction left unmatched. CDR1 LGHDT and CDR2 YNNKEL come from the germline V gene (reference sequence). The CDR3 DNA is TGTGCCAGCAGCCAGAGACAGGGGCGTAACACCGGGGAGCTGTTTTTT. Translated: CASSQRQGRNTGELFF.

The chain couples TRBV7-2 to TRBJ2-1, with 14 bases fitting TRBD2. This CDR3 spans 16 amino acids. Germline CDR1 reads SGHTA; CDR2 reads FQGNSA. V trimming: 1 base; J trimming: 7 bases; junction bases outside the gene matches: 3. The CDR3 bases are TGTGCCAGCAGCTTAGTAGGACTAGCGGGGGGAAATGAGCAGTTCTTC. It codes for CASSLVGLAGGNEQFF.

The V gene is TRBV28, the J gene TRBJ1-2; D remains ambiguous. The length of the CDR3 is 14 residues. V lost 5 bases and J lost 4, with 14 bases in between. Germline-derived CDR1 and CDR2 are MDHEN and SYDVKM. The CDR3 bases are TGTGCCAGCAGTCCCCCCGGGATCCCCTATGGCTACACCTTC. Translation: CASSPPGIPYGYTF.

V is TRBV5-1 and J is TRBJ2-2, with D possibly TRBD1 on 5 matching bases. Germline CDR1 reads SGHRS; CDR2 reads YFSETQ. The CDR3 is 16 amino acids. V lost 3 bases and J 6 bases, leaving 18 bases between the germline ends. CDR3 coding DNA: TGCGCCAGCAGCTCCGAAGGGGTCCCAATCCCCGGGGAGCTGTTTTTT. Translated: CASSSEGVPIPGELFF.

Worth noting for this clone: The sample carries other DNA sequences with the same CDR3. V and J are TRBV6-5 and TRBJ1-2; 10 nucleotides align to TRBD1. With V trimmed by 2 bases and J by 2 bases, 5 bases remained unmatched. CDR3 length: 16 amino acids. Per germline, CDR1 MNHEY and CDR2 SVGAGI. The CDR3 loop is CASSYSRTGGNYGYTF. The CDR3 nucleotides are TGTGCCAGCAGTTACAGTCGGACAGGGGGGAACTATGGCTACACCTTC.